The entry below describes one T cell receptor (beta chain). Its antigen is unknown. No much larger clone exists at a distance of one base, and base qualities are not known. For CDR1 and CDR2, the germline V gene lists SGHRS and YFSETQ. There are 16 amino acids in the CDR3, from cysteine to phenylalanine inclusive. Of all the DNA, just the CDR3 is kept, 48 bases in frame from base 1. V drops 6 bases and J drops 0 bases, leaving 15 bases in between. For sequencing of the TCRbeta CDR3 region, genomic DNA was extracted from the sorted cells. The immunoSEQ Assay was used for sequencing of TCRbeta CDR3 regions. The clones in this table, taken by TCRdb from immuneACCESS, are in-frame only. Not every clone is retained; where verified, under half of the shortfall comes from an unresolved V gene, and the cause of the rest is unknown. Recorded for this sample are 65,000 to 90,000 clones; 75% to 90% of them occurred a single time. The top ten clones comprise less than 3% of the sample.

Patients with a history of autoimmune disease or receiving systemic immunosuppression were excluded from the trial. Peripheral blood for TCR sequencing was drawn from every dose cohort at baseline, at cycle 4 day 1 and at cycle 7 day 1. Samples came from an open-label, multicenter, first-in-human phase I dose-escalation trial of ivuxolimab. Adults with locally advanced or metastatic melanoma, renal cell carcinoma, hepatocellular carcinoma or head and neck squamous cell carcinoma were enrolled in the trial. Before TCR sequencing, CD4+ and CD8+ T cells were separately sorted from peripheral blood. This record comes from a study of OX40 agonist ivuxolimab in advanced cancers. About the full investigation: Ivuxolimab was a fully human IgG2 agonistic monoclonal antibody targeting the costimulatory receptor OX40 (CD134). Intravenous ivuxolimab was administered to patients every 2 weeks at six dose levels: 0.01, 0.1, 0.3, 1.5, 3 and 10 mg/kg. Among the roughly 50 dose-escalation patients, around 19 had hepatocellular carcinoma, roughly 15 melanoma, 9 renal cell carcinoma and 9 head and neck cancer. In the dose-escalation cohort, more than 75% of patients were male, and the mean age was approximately 60 years, with a range of 23 to 79. Prior anti-PD-1, anti-PD-L1 or anti-CTLA-4 therapy was permitted, and 30% to 50% of dose-escalation patients had received checkpoint inhibitors. Three dose-escalation patients achieved partial responses, one with hepatocellular carcinoma and two with cutaneous melanoma. Peripheral TCRbeta sequencing aimed to test whether ivuxolimab altered TCR sequence diversity and caused clonal T-cell expansion. The paper describes the monotherapy dose-escalation part (N of about 47 patients) of the phase I trial of ivuxolimab. Overall results and qualifications from the work: On average, CD8+ T cells showed more expanded clones than CD4+ T cells after ivuxolimab. At doses of 0.1 to 3.0 mg/kg, clonal expansion of both CD4+ and CD8+ T cells in blood was seen between baseline and week 6. Low levels of normalized T-cell clonal expansion were also seen in some patients who did not respond. Which antigens the clonally expanded peripheral T cells were specific for was not determined. In partial responders in the 0.1-3.0 mg/kg groups, normalized peripheral clonal expansion was found to be among the lowest, especially among CD8+ T cells.

The receptor's source is an adult with an advanced solid tumor such as melanoma, head and neck, liver or kidney cancer. The sample consisted of CD4+ or CD8+ T cells sorted from blood, taken in a trial of the OX40 agonist ivuxolimab. The chain joins TRBV5-1 to TRBJ2-2; matching of 6 bases hints at TRBD2 as the D gene. The CDR3 region reads CASTRGGVANTGELFF. The DNA is TGCGCCAGCACTCGTGGCGGGGTCGCGAACACCGGGGAGCTGTTTTTT. When the CDR3 is completed using the reference TRBV5-1 and TRBJ2-2 genes on either side, the full variable domain is KAGVTQTPRYLIKTRGQQVTLSCSPISGHRSVSWYQQTPGQGLQFLFEYFSETQRNKGNFPGRFSGRQFSNSRSEMNVSTLELGDSALYLCASTRGGVANTGELFFGEGSRLTVL.